The next 22 T cell receptor beta chains were all read from a single sample in a study of cytomegalovirus exposure and HLA in healthy donors. Use of 60 Vbeta and 13 Jbeta primers characterized the PCR. Some clones are missing from TCRdb's copy, which holds only in-frame ones; the method was immunoSEQ multiplex PCR. The sample carries roughly 100,000 clones, 80% to 90% recorded once. Sequenced input: PBMCs. Receptors originate from a man between 50 and 59 years old in good health and CMV-seronegative.

This clone was detected only a few times. The rearrangement links TRBV2 to TRBJ1-2, with a tentative D call TRBD1 (5 bases). This CDR3 comprises 13 residues. Trimming took 8 bases from V and 3 from J, leaving 13 bases between them. CDR1 SNHLY and CDR2 FYNNEI come from the germline V gene. This CDR3 is CASHRNFDYGYTF. In DNA form, the CDR3 reads TGTGCCAGCCACAGGAATTTTGACTATGGCTACACCTTC.

The chain couples TRBV5-4 to TRBJ1-3; a possible D gene is TRBD1 (5 bases). V was pared by 4 bases and J by 0 bases, with 8 bases between. Germline assignment: CDR1 SGHNT and CDR2 YYREEE (reference sequence). The CDR3 has 14 amino acids. CDR3 region: CASSPDSSGNTIYF. In DNA, the CDR3 is TGTGCCAGCAGCCCCGACAGCTCTGGAAACACCATATATTTT.

This sequence joins TRBV5-1 and TRBJ2-5, with 7 bases identical to TRBD1. The J call may not be correct, given that the DNA end is closer to TRBJ2-7. The CDR3 covers 14 residues. Germline V gene data show CDR1 as SGHRS and CDR2 as YFSETQ. CDR3 sequence: CASSPTGNRYEQYF. The CDR3 DNA is TGCGCCAGCAGCCCGACAGGGAATCGGTACGAGCAGTACTTC.

CDR3 nucleotides: TGTGCCAGCAGCGTAGAGTGGAGGGGTCTTTACAATGAGCAGTTCTTC. This gives the protein CASSVEWRGLYNEQFF. This rearrangement joins TRBV9 to TRBJ2-1, with D possibly being TRBD2 (6 bases). The CDR3 runs to 16 residues. CDR1 is SGDLS, CDR2 YYNGEE, per germline. Trimming cost V 0 bases and J 4 bases, with 14 bases left between them.

V is TRBV14 and J is TRBJ2-1, with 10 nucleotides matching TRBD2. Trimming at V came to 0 bases and at J to 8 bases, leaving 7 bases not matched to a gene. CDR3 length: 16 amino acids. CDR1 is SGHDN, CDR2 FVKESK, per germline. This chain's CDR3 is CASSQDTLAGVYEQFF. Written as DNA, the CDR3 is TGTGCCAGCAGCCAAGATACCCTAGCGGGGGTCTATGAGCAGTTCTTC.

The genes are TRBV18 and TRBJ1-2; TRBD1 matches 10 bases. Per germline, CDR1 KGHSH and CDR2 LQKENI. With V trimmed by 2 bases and J by 6 bases, 6 bases remained unmatched. The CDR3 sequence is 15 residues long. CDR3 protein: CASSPTGQGENGYTF. The CDR3 DNA follows: TGTGCCAGCTCACCAACCGGACAGGGGGAGAATGGCTACACCTTC.

CDR3: CASSSPRGNYNEQFF. The DNA for the CDR3 is TGTGCCAGCAGTTCCCCCCGGGGGAATTACAATGAGCAGTTCTTC. The chain links TRBV7-9 to TRBJ2-1; D perhaps matches TRBD2 (6 bases). V gave up 6 bases and J gave up 4 bases, with 16 bases separating them. The germline CDR1 and CDR2 sequences are SEHNR and FQNEAQ (reference sequence). The CDR3 has 15 amino acids. Together with reference TRBV7-9 and TRBJ2-1, the CDR3 gives the full variable domain: DTGVSQNPRHKITKRGQNVTFRCDPISEHNRLYWYRQTLGQGPEFLTYFQNEAQLEKSRLLSDRFSAERPKGSFSTLEIQRTEQGDSAMYLCASSSPRGNYNEQFFGPGTRLTVL.

This chain joins TRBV18 and TRBJ1-2; D not certain. The V end was cut by 3 bases, the J end by 7 bases, with 15 bases between. Per the germline V gene, CDR1 is KGHSH and CDR2 is LQKENI. The CDR3 contains 14 residues. CDR3 amino acids: CASSPGWQKAGYTF. CDR3 sequence (DNA): TGTGCCAGCTCACCGGGCTGGCAAAAGGCTGGCTACACCTTC.

This chain connects TRBV7-6 to TRBJ2-7; 10 nucleotides align to TRBD1. Germline V gene sequence: CDR1 SGHVS, CDR2 FNYEAQ. V lost 5 bases and J lost 0; bases outside the gene matches: 10. The CDR3 has 17 residues. CDR3 coding DNA: TGTGCCAGCAGCAAACCTCCCGGGACAGGGGTCTCCTACGAGCAGTACTTC. It codes for CASSKPPGTGVSYEQYF.

This rearrangement joins TRBV18 to TRBJ2-6; D perhaps matches TRBD1 (6 bases). Trimming stripped 4 bases from V and 1 base from J, with 11 bases between. Germline loops: CDR1 KGHSH, CDR2 LQKENI. The CDR3 covers 16 residues. The CDR3 DNA is TGTGCCAGCTCACTACAACAGGGATCTGGGGCCAACGTCCTGACTTTC. It translates to CASSLQQGSGANVLTF.

The chain joins TRBV6-5 to TRBJ2-1; the D gene is possibly TRBD2 (6 bases). The CDR3 contains 12 residues. CDR1 is MNHEY, CDR2 SVGAGI, per germline. With 5 bases removed from V and 9 bases from J, the gap between germline ends came to 11 bases. CDR3 sequence reads: CASSSAGGEQFF. CDR3 nucleotide sequence: TGTGCCAGCAGTAGTGCCGGGGGTGAGCAGTTCTTC.

A single count supports this clone. The V gene is TRBV2, the J gene TRBJ1-1; 7 bases line up with TRBD1. CDR1 SNHLY and CDR2 FYNNEI come from the germline V gene. V gave up 6 bases and J gave up 4 bases; unmatched junction bases: 11. This CDR3 is built from 15 residues. The CDR3 DNA follows: TGTGCCAGCAGCCCCCGCCGAGGGGGCGGCACTGAAGCTTTCTTT. Amino acid sequence: CASSPRRGGGTEAFF.

The genes are TRBV19 and TRBJ1-2, with a weak D call TRBD1 (5 bases). Germline V CDR1 and CDR2: LNHDA, SQIVND (reference sequence). This CDR3 is built from 13 residues. V was cut by 5 bases and J by 4 bases, with 11 bases left in between. The CDR3 DNA follows: TGTGCCAGTAGTCCAGGGAAAAGCTATGGCTACACCTTC. Its protein is CASSPGKSYGYTF.

The chain is built from TRBV6-4 and TRBJ1-4; a possible D gene is TRBD1 (6 bases). The ends were cut back, 6 bases at V and 0 bases at J, with 11 bases in the middle. The germline CDR1 and CDR2 sequences are MRHNA and SNTAGT. This CDR3 comprises 15 residues. CDR3 sequence reads: CASRNQGTTNEKLFF. CDR3 nucleotides: TGTGCCAGCAGGAACCAGGGGACAACTAATGAAAAACTGTTTTTT.

V gene TRBV9 combines with J gene TRBJ2-7; TRBD1 might be the D (5 bases). CDR1 is SGDLS and CDR2 is YYNGEE in the germline V gene. V lost 0 bases and J 3 bases, leaving 13 bases between the germline ends. The CDR3 contains 15 residues. The CDR3 region is CASSVEGSPLYEQYF. The CDR3 nucleotides are TGTGCCAGCAGCGTAGAGGGGTCCCCACTCTACGAGCAGTACTTC. Complete variable domain (other parts from reference TRBV9 and TRBJ2-7): DSGVTQTPKHLITATGQRVTLRCSPRSGDLSVYWYQQSLDQGLQFLIQYYNGEERAKGNILERFSAQQFPDLHSELNLSSLELGDSALYFCASSVEGSPLYEQYFGPGTRLTVT.

This CDR3 reads CASSLARGIDIQYF. The CDR3 nucleotides are TGCGCCAGCAGCTTGGCCCGGGGAATAGACATTCAGTACTTC. The rearrangement uses TRBV5-1 and TRBJ2-4; D is possibly TRBD2 (5 bases). This CDR3 region has 14 residues. CDR1 is SGHRS and CDR2 is YFSETQ in the germline V gene. The V end was cut by 0 bases, the J end by 8 bases, with 12 bases between.

V gene TRBV5-6 combines with J gene TRBJ2-2; a weak D match, TRBD1 (5 bases). CDR1 and CDR2 from the germline V gene are SGHDT and YYEEEE. The germline V and J ends were trimmed by 6 bases and 5 bases, with 11 bases remaining between them. CDR3 length: 13 residues. The CDR3 spells CASTWGRTGELFF. The CDR3 DNA sequence: TGTGCCAGCACCTGGGGCCGTACCGGGGAGCTGTTTTTT.

The chain carries TRBV2 and TRBJ1-5; tentatively, D is TRBD1 (6 bases). Looked up from germline, CDR1 is SNHLY and CDR2 is FYNNEI. The CDR3 is made up of 14 amino acids. Trimming stripped 2 bases from V and 5 bases from J, with 10 bases between. For the CDR3, the DNA is TGTGCCAGCAGTGAACAGGGGATCGATCAGCCCCAGCATTTT. It codes for CASSEQGIDQPQHF.

This clone has only a few counts. This chain joins TRBV18 and TRBJ2-7; 8 bases are shared with TRBD1. V was pared by 3 bases and J by 0 bases, with 7 bases of the junction left unmatched. This CDR3 is 16 amino acids long. Germline values: CDR1 KGHSH, CDR2 LQKENI. CDR3 amino acids: CASSPYGTGASYEQYF. The CDR3 DNA reads as TGTGCCAGCTCACCGTATGGGACAGGAGCCTCCTACGAGCAGTACTTC.

The rearrangement links TRBV6-6 to TRBJ1-5; 8 nucleotides match TRBD1. Germline values: CDR1 MNHNY, CDR2 SVGAGI (reference sequence). There are 16 residues in the CDR3. With V trimmed by 4 bases and J by 5 bases, 10 bases remained unmatched. Here the CDR3 reads CASSSASQGADQPQHF. For the CDR3, the DNA is TGTGCCAGCAGTTCAGCCTCTCAGGGGGCTGATCAGCCCCAGCATTTT.

The V call is TRBV5-1, the J call TRBJ1-2, with D maybe TRBD1 (5 bases). The ends were cut back, 1 base at V and 5 bases at J, with 15 bases in the middle. Germline CDR1 reads SGHRS; CDR2 reads YFSETQ. The CDR3 is made up of 15 amino acids. For the CDR3, the DNA is TGCGCCAGCAGCTTGTCGCAGGGATTAGGGTATGGCTACACCTTC. Translated: CASSLSQGLGYGYTF.

The chain uses TRBV2 and TRBJ1-1, with a weak D call TRBD1 (5 bases). This CDR3 contains 12 residues. V was cut by 5 bases and J by 8 bases, with 12 bases left in between. Germline V CDR1 and CDR2: SNHLY, FYNNEI. CDR3 region: CASSLGGREAFF. The CDR3 DNA reads as TGTGCCAGCAGTTTGGGGGGAAGGGAAGCTTTCTTT. The variable domain in full, completed from reference TRBV2 and TRBJ1-1, reads EPEVTQTPSHQVTQMGQEVILRCVPISNHLYFYWYRQILGQKVEFLVSFYNNEISEKSEIFDDQFSVERPDGSNFTLKIRSTKLEDSAMYFCASSLGGREAFFGQGTRLTVV.